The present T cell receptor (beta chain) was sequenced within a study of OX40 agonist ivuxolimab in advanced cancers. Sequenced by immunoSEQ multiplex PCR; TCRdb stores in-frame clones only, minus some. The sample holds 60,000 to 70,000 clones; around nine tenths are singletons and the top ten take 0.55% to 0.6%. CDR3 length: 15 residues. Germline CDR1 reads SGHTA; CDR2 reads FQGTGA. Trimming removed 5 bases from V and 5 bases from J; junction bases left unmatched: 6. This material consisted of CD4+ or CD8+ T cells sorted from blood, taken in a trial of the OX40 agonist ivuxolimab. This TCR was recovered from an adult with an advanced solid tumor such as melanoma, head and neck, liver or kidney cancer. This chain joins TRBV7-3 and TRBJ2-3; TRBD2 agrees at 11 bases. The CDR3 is CASSPVAGGRDTQYF. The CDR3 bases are TGTGCCAGCAGCCCCGTAGCGGGGGGGCGAGATACGCAGTATTTT.